Below are 12 T cell receptor beta chains sequenced from a single sample in a study of blood T cell repertoires in COVID-19. Some clones are missing from TCRdb's copy, which holds only in-frame ones; the method was immunoSEQ multiplex PCR. In the table there are hundreds of thousands of clones, 83% of which are singletons. Sequences were obtained from peripheral blood. Receptors originate from a woman aged 50 to 60 who had recovered from COVID-19.

The table lists this clone with a few counts. The genes are TRBV2 and TRBJ1-1; tentatively, D is TRBD1 (5 bases). Germline CDR1 SNHLY, CDR2 FYNNEI. The germline V and J ends were trimmed by 3 bases and 1 base, with 6 bases remaining between them. The CDR3 has 13 residues. The CDR3 reads CASSDQGNTEAFF. The DNA for the CDR3 is TGTGCCAGCAGTGATCAGGGGAACACTGAAGCTTTCTTT.

The V call is TRBV19, the J call TRBJ1-2, with TRBD1 matching over 8 bases. Germline lookup yields CDR1 LNHDA and CDR2 SQIVND (reference sequence). The CDR3 has 16 residues. The V and J ends lost 2 bases and 7 bases, in that order; junction bases with no gene match: 12. The CDR3 bases are TGTGCCAGTAGTATACCGGGACAGGCCCCCCACGGTGGCTACACCTTC. Amino acid sequence: CASSIPGQAPHGGYTF.

The chain employs TRBV28 and TRBJ1-2; 7 bases match TRBD1. V gave up 7 bases and J gave up 8 bases; unmatched junction bases: 10. The germline V gene encodes CDR1 MDHEN and CDR2 SYDVKM. The CDR3 consists of 13 residues. The DNA of the CDR3 is TGTGCCAGCAAAATACGTACAGGGGACGGCTACACCTTC. Encoded protein: CASKIRTGDGYTF.

The table lists this clone with a count of one. This chain uses TRBV3-1 (or the pseudogene TRBV3-2) with TRBJ1-2; D is ambiguous. The germline V and J ends were trimmed by 0 bases and 3 bases, with 8 bases remaining between them. Germline V lookup: CDR1 LGHDT, CDR2 YNNKEL (reference sequence). The CDR3 consists of 14 residues. CDR3 sequence (DNA): TGTGCCAGCAGCCAAGATTCCGTCTACTATGGCTACACCTTC. This translates into CASSQDSVYYGYTF.

The chain carries TRBV21-1 and TRBJ2-6; the D segment call TRBD1 is taken from the table without a DNA check. TRBV21-1 is listed as a pseudogene. CDR3 length equals 15 residues. The CDR3 region is CASSRCNVGAKNLTF. Here the CDR3 DNA reads TGTGCCAGCAGTCGCTGTAATGTGGGGGCGAAGAACCTGACTTTC.

The chain joins TRBV30 to TRBJ1-1; 7 positions match TRBD1. The CDR3 length is 13 residues. Germline V gives CDR1 GTSNPN, CDR2 SVGIG (reference sequence). V shed 5 bases, J shed 1 base, and the junction held 4 bases outside the gene matches. The CDR3, as DNA: TGTGCCTGGGCGGGACAGACGAACACTGAAGCTTTCTTT. Protein product: CAWAGQTNTEAFF.

J is TRBJ2-3 and V is TRBV11-2, with a weak D call TRBD2 (6 bases). Germline-derived CDR1 and CDR2 are SGHAT and FQNNGV. The CDR3 consists of 13 residues. V was cut by 1 base and J by 10 bases, with 12 bases left in between. For the CDR3, the DNA is TGTGCCAGCAGCTTAGGGATCCGGGACTCGCAGTATTTT. This sequence encodes CASSLGIRDSQYF. Using reference TRBV11-2 and TRBJ2-3 for the parts outside the CDR3, the full variable domain is EAGVAQSPRYKIIEKRQSVAFWCNPISGHATLYWYQQILGQGPKLLIQFQNNGVVDDSQLPKDRFSAERLKGVDSTLKIQPAKLEDSAVYLCASSLGIRDSQYFGPGTRLTVL.

This clone was counted a single time. The chain joins TRBV11-1 to TRBJ2-7; 7 positions match TRBD1. The CDR3 is 14 residues long. Germline values: CDR1 SGHAT, CDR2 FQDESV (reference sequence). V was pared by 6 bases and J by 2 bases, with 7 bases of the junction left unmatched. The CDR3 region has the DNA TGTGCCAGCAGTCGTAACCAGGGGGCCTACGAGCAGTACTTC. Amino acids: CASSRNQGAYEQYF.

The CDR3 bases are TGTGCCAGCAGCAAAGTAGGCAGGGCCCCGTATGGCTACACCTTC. It encodes CASSKVGRAPYGYTF. The V and J genes are TRBV21-1 and TRBJ1-2; the D call in the table, TRBD1, was not verified against the DNA. TRBV21-1 is tagged as a pseudogene. The CDR3 runs 15 residues.

The chain combines TRBV2 with TRBJ2-4, with 8 nucleotides matching TRBD1. Trimming removed 2 bases from V and 6 bases from J; junction bases left unmatched: 3. CDR1 is SNHLY, CDR2 FYNNEI, per germline. This CDR3 has 14 amino acids. The CDR3 here is CASSERDRSNIQYF. The CDR3 nucleotides are TGTGCCAGCAGTGAAAGGGACAGGTCAAACATTCAGTACTTC.

This chain uses TRBV9 with TRBJ1-1; 9 bases are a match to TRBD1. The CDR3 loop spans 16 amino acids. CDR1 is SGDLS, CDR2 YYNGEE, per germline. V dropped 3 bases and J dropped 4; count of bases not matched to a gene: 10. In nucleotides, the CDR3 is TGTGCCAGCAGCGGAGACTCGGGACAGGGTCTCACTGAAGCTTTCTTT. The encoded protein is CASSGDSGQGLTEAFF. The full variable domain, in which reference TRBV9 and TRBJ1-1 provide the parts outside the CDR3, is DSGVTQTPKHLITATGQRVTLRCSPRSGDLSVYWYQQSLDQGLQFLIQYYNGEERAKGNILERFSAQQFPDLHSELNLSSLELGDSALYFCASSGDSGQGLTEAFFGQGTRLTVV.

The chain employs TRBV7-2 and TRBJ1-1, with TRBD1 as a possible D gene (5 bases). CDR3 length: 16 amino acids. Trimming shortened V by 2 bases and J by 1 base, and 14 bases separated the two germline ends. Looked up from germline, CDR1 is SGHTA and CDR2 is FQGNSA. The CDR3 region is CASSLRGDVGNTEAFF. The DNA of the CDR3 is TGTGCCAGCAGCTTAAGGGGCGACGTAGGGAACACTGAAGCTTTCTTT.